Here is one TCR beta chain with its context. This sample was included in a study of blood T cell repertoires in COVID-19. At the level of the study: In each case, the material was cDNA or gDNA derived from T cells, B-cell-depleted T cells, or PBMCs.

Only in-frame clones appear in the TCRdb table, and some are missing; sequencing was by immunoSEQ multiplex PCR. This repertoire shows around 74,000 clones, around 90% found once; its top ten account for 16%. V was clipped by 8 bases and J by 2 bases, with 9 bases between them. CDR3 length: 13 residues. The germline V gene has CDR1 MRHNA and CDR2 SNTAGT. This chain links TRBV6-4 with TRBJ2-2; D is perhaps TRBD1 (6 bases). The TCR comes from a woman aged 80 or over with active or convalescent COVID-19. Sequenced: peripheral blood. The CDR3 bases are TGTGCCAGCGGACAGTCTAACACCGGGGAGCTGTTTTTT. Translated, it gives CASGQSNTGELFF.